The 12 T cell receptor beta chains below were found in one sample sequenced in a study of OX40 agonist ivuxolimab in advanced cancers. Clones were sequenced by immunoSEQ multiplex PCR, and TCRdb holds only the in-frame ones, with some missing. The table lists fewer than 100,000 clones, around 85% of them singletons. The starting material was CD4+ or CD8+ T cells sorted from blood, obtained in a trial of the OX40 agonist ivuxolimab. Every receptor here comes from an adult with an advanced solid tumor such as melanoma, head and neck, liver or kidney cancer.

This chain uses TRBV5-4 with TRBJ2-7, with a weak D call TRBD1 (6 bases). The CDR3 length is 13 residues. The V and J ends lost 5 bases and 1 base respectively, with 10 bases between them. Looked up from germline, CDR1 is SGHNT and CDR2 is YYREEE (reference sequence). CDR3 nucleotide sequence: TGTGCCAGCAGACCCGGGACATCCTACGAGCAGTACTTC. It encodes CASRPGTSYEQYF.

This chain connects TRBV28 to TRBJ1-6, with TRBD1 matching over 7 bases. The CDR3 runs 13 residues. V lost 5 bases to trimming and J lost 13 bases; unmatched junction nucleotides: 8. Per germline, CDR1 MDHEN and CDR2 SYDVKM. The CDR3 sequence is CASSMIQGSPLHF. The CDR3 nucleotides are TGTGCCAGCAGTATGATACAGGGGTCCCCCCTCCACTTT.

Remarks on this clone: The junction does not match germline at one end; this may be a read error. This sequence joins TRBV9 and TRBJ1-4, with a weak D call TRBD1 (6 bases). In germline, CDR1 is SGDLS, CDR2 YYNGEE. The CDR3 has 15 amino acids. This CDR3 reads CASGVASGDWEKLFF. The CDR3 DNA reads TGTGCCAGCGGCGTAGCTTCAGGGGATTGGGAAAAACTGTTTTTT. Complete variable domain (other parts from reference TRBV9 and TRBJ1-4): DSGVTQTPKHLITATGQRVTLRCSPRSGDLSVYWYQQSLDQGLQFLIQYYNGEERAKGNILERFSAQQFPDLHSELNLSSLELGDSALYFCASGVASGDWEKLFFGSGTQLSVL.

The V call is TRBV19, the J call TRBJ2-2; 8 bases agree with TRBD2. Trimming took 3 bases from V and 3 from J; bases not matched to a gene: 3. This CDR3 spans 15 amino acids. Germline V gives CDR1 LNHDA, CDR2 SQIVND (reference sequence). CDR3: CASSIDGGDTGELFF. The CDR3, as DNA: TGTGCCAGTAGTATCGACGGGGGGGACACCGGGGAGCTGTTTTTT.

The chain links TRBV4-1 to TRBJ2-7; D unresolved. The CDR3 totals 12 residues. V lost 3 bases, J lost 5 bases, and 8 bases lay in between. From germline, CDR1 is MGHRA and CDR2 YSYEKL. The CDR3 DNA sequence: TGCGCCAGCAGCCACAGTAGGGACGAGCAGTACTTC. Residues: CASSHSRDEQYF.

The chain's CDR3 is CSVGGLADYNEQFF. The CDR3 region has the DNA TGCAGCGTAGGGGGGCTAGCGGACTACAATGAGCAGTTCTTC. This sequence joins TRBV29-1 and TRBJ2-1; a weak D match, TRBD2 (7 bases). The CDR3 covers 14 residues. Germline V gene sequence: CDR1 SQVTM, CDR2 ANQGSEA. V was clipped by 6 bases and J by 3 bases, with 15 bases between them.

The chain carries TRBV7-9 and TRBJ2-1, with 9 nucleotides matching TRBD1. Germline V CDR1 and CDR2: SEHNR, FQNEAQ (reference sequence). Trimming cost V 5 bases and J 12 bases; bases outside gene matches: 14. The CDR3 has 15 residues. CDR3 residues: CASSPRGTGPNGQFF. CDR3 DNA: TGTGCCAGCAGCCCGAGGGGGACAGGGCCCAACGGGCAGTTCTTC.

The chain combines TRBV7-2 with TRBJ1-5, with D unresolved. V shed 5 bases and J shed 5 bases, with 10 bases lying between them. The CDR3 extends over 13 amino acids. The germline V gene encodes CDR1 SGHTA and CDR2 FQGNSA. The CDR3 sequence: CASSARSHQPQHF. The CDR3 DNA reads TGTGCCAGCAGCGCGCGATCCCATCAGCCCCAGCATTTT. Variable domain in full (rest from reference TRBV7-2 and TRBJ1-5): GAGVSQSPSNKVTEKGKDVELRCDPISGHTALYWYRQSLGQGLEFLIYFQGNSAPDKSGLPSDRFSAERTGGSVSTLTIQRTQQEDSAVYLCASSARSHQPQHFGDGTRLSIL.

This clone was found a few times. CDR3 coding DNA: TGTGCCAGTAGTAAGCGGGGGGGCCAAGAGACCCAGTACTTC. Protein product: CASSKRGGQETQYF. This chain connects TRBV19 to TRBJ2-5, with 10 bases lining up with TRBD2. Trimming cost V 4 bases and J 1 base; bases outside gene matches: 0. The germline V gene encodes CDR1 LNHDA and CDR2 SQIVND (reference sequence). The CDR3 length is 14 residues.

This clone has a single count. The chain combines TRBV11-2 with TRBJ2-7, with TRBD1 identical over 9 bases. Germline V gene data show CDR1 as SGHAT and CDR2 as FQNNGV. After removal of 6 bases from V and 5 bases from J, the junction contained 11 bases not matched to a gene. The CDR3 is made up of 15 amino acids. The CDR3 spells CASRRPGTGKNEQYF. As DNA, the CDR3 is TGTGCCAGCAGGCGCCCTGGGACAGGGAAGAACGAGCAGTACTTC. The full variable domain, completed using reference TRBV11-2 and TRBJ2-7, is EAGVAQSPRYKIIEKRQSVAFWCNPISGHATLYWYQQILGQGPKLLIQFQNNGVVDDSQLPKDRFSAERLKGVDSTLKIQPAKLEDSAVYLCASRRPGTGKNEQYFGPGTRLTVT.

V and J are TRBV5-6 and TRBJ1-2; D is unclear. CDR1 and CDR2 from the germline V gene are SGHDT and YYEEEE. This CDR3 region has 13 residues. V lost 0 bases and J lost 4, with 7 bases in between. For the CDR3, the DNA is TGTGCCAGCAGCTTGGGCCAGCCCTATGGCTACACCTTC. Translation gives CASSLGQPYGYTF. The variable domain in full, completed from reference TRBV5-6 and TRBJ1-2, reads DAGVTQSPTHLIKTRGQQVTLRCSPKSGHDTVSWYQQALGQGPQFIFQYYEEEERQRGNFPDRFSGHQFPNYSSELNVNALLLGDSALYLCASSLGQPYGYTFGSGTRLTVV.

The chain joins TRBV5-1 to TRBJ2-5; TRBD2 aligns across 8 bases. Germline values: CDR1 SGHRS, CDR2 YFSETQ. V lost 0 bases to trimming and J lost 5 bases; unmatched junction nucleotides: 6. The CDR3 spans 15 residues. The CDR3 DNA sequence: TGCGCCAGCAGCTTGGCCGGGGGGGCCGACGAGACCCAGTACTTC. It codes for CASSLAGGADETQYF.